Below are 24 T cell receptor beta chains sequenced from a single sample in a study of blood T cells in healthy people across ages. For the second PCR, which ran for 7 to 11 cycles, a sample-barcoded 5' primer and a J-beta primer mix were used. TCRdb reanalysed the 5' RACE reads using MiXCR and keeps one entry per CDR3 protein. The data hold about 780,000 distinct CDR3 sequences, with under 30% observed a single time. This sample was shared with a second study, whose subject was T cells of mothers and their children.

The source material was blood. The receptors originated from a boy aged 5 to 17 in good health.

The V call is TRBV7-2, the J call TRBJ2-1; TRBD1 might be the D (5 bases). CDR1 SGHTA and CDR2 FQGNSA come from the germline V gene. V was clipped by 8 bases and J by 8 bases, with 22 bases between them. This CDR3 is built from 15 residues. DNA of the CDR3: TGTGCCAGCGGCACCCAACGGACACTGTGGGATGAGCAGTTCTTC. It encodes CASGTQRTLWDEQFF.

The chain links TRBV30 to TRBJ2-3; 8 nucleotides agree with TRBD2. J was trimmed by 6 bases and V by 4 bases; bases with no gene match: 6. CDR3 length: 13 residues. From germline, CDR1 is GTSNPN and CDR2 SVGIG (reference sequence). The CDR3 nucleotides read TGTGCCTGGACCCCCGGGACTAGGGATACGCAGTATTTT. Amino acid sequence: CAWTPGTRDTQYF. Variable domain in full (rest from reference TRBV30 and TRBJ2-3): SQTIHQWPATLVQPVGSPLSLECTVEGTSNPNLYWYRQAAGRGLQLLFYSVGIGQISSEVPQNLSASRPQDRQFILSSKKLLLSDSGFYLCAWTPGTRDTQYFGPGTRLTVL.

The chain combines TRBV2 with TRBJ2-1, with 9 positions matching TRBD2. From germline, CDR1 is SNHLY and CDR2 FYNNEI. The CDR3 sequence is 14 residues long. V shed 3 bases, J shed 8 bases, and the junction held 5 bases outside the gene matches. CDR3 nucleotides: TGTGCCAGCAGTGACCGCGGGGGGGTCTATGAGCAGTTCTTC. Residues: CASSDRGGVYEQFF.

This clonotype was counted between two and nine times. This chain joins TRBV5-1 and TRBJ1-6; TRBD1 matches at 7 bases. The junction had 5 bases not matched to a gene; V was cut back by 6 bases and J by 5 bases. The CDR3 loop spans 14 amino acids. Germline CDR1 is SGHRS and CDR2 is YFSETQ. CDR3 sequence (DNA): TGCGCCAGCACCCCGACAGGGAATAATTCACCCCTCCACTTT. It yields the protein CASTPTGNNSPLHF. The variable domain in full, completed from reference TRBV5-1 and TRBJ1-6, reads KAGVTQTPRYLIKTRGQQVTLSCSPISGHRSVSWYQQTPGQGLQFLFEYFSETQRNKGNFPGRFSGRQFSNSRSEMNVSTLELGDSALYLCASTPTGNNSPLHFGNGTRLTVT.

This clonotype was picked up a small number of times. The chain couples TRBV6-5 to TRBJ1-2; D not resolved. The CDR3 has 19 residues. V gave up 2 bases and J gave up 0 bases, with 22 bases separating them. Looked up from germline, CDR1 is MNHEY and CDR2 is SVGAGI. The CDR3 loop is CASSYLWRPIIIANYGYTF. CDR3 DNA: TGTGCCAGCAGTTACCTTTGGAGGCCTATTATTATAGCTAACTATGGCTACACCTTC.

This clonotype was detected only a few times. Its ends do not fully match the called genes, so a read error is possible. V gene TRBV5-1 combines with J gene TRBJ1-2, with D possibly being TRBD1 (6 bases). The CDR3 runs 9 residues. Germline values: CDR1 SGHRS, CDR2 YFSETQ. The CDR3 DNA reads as TGCGCCAGCAGCTTGACAGGGAACTTC. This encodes CASSLTGNF.

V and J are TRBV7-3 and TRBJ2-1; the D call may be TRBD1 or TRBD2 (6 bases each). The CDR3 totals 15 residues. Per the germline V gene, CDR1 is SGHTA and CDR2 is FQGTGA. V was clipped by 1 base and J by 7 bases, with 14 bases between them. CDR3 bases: TGTGCCAGCAGCTTAATTGGGGGGCGAGTTAATGAGCAGTTCTTC. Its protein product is CASSLIGGRVNEQFF.

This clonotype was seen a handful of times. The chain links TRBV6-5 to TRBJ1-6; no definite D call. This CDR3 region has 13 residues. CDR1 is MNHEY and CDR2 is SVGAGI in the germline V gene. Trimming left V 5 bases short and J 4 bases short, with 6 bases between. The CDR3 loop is CASSRGYNSPLHF. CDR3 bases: TGTGCCAGCAGTCGGGGTTATAATTCACCCCTCCACTTT.

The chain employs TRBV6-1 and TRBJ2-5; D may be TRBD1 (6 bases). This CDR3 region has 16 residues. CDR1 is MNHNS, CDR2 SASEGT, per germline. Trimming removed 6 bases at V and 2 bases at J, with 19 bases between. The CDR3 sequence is CASRPGTAQGQETQYF. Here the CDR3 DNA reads TGTGCCAGCAGACCCGGGACCGCCCAGGGGCAAGAGACCCAGTACTTC.

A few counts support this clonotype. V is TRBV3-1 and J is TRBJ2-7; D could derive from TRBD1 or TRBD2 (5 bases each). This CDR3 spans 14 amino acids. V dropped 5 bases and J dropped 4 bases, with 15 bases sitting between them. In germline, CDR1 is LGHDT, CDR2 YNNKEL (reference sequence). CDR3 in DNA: TGTGCCAGCAGCTCCGGGACCGAGCATTACGAGCAGTACTTC. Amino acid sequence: CASSSGTEHYEQYF.

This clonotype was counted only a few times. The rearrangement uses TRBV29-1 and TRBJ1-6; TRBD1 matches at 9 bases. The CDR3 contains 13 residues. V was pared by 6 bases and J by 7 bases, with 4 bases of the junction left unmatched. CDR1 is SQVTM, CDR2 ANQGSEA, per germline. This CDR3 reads CSVGTGLNSPLHF. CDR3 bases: TGCAGCGTGGGGACAGGGTTGAATTCACCCCTCCACTTT.

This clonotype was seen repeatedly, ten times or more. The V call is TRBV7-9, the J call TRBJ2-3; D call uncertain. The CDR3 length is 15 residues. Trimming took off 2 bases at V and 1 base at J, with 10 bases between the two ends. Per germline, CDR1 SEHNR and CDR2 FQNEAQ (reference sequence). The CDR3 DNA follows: TGTGCCAGCAGCTTACACGGCGGCGGCACAGATACGCAGTATTTT. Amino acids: CASSLHGGGTDTQYF.

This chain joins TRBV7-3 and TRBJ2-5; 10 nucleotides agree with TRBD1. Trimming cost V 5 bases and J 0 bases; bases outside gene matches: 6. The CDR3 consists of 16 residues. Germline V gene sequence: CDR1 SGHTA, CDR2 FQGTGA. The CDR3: CASSPRTGGNQETQYF. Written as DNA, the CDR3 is TGTGCCAGCAGCCCAAGGACAGGGGGAAACCAAGAGACCCAGTACTTC. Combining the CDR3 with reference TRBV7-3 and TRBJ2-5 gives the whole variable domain GAGVSQTPSNKVTEKGKYVELRCDPISGHTALYWYRQSLGQGPEFLIYFQGTGAADDSGLPNDRFFAVRPEGSVSTLKIQRTERGDSAVYLCASSPRTGGNQETQYFGPGTRLLVL.

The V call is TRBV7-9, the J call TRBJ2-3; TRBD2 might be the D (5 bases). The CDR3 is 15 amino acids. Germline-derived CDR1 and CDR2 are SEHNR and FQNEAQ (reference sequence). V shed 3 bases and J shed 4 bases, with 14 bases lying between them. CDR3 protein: CASSFVRGSADTQYF. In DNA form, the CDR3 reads TGTGCCAGCAGCTTCGTACGGGGATCGGCAGATACGCAGTATTTT.

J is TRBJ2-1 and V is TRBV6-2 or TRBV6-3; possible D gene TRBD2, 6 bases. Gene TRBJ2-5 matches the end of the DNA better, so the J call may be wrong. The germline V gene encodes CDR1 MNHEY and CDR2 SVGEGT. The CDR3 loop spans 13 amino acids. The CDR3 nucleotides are TGTGCCAGCGGGGGGACTTTCCAAGAGACCCAGTACTTC. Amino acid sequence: CASGGTFQETQYF.

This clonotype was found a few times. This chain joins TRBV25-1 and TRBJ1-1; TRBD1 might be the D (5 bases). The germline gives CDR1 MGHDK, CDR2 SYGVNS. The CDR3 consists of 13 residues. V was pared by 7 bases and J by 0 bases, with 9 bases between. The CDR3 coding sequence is TGTGCCAGCAATTCGGACATGAACACTGAAGCTTTCTTT. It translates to CASNSDMNTEAFF.

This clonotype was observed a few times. Here the CDR3 DNA reads TGTGCCACCAGCACGAGACCGGGGAACACTGAAGCTTTCTTT. This codes for CATSTRPGNTEAFF. The J gene is TRBJ1-1, the V gene TRBV15; D is uncertain. There are 14 residues in the CDR3. With 4 bases removed from V and 1 base from J, the gap between germline ends came to 10 bases. Germline assignment: CDR1 LNHNV and CDR2 YYDKDF (reference sequence).

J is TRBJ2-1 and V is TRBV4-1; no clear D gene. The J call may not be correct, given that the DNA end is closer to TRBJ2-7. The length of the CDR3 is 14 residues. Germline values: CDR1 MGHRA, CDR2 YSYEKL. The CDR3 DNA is TGCGCCAGCAGCCAGCCCAGGCTCTCCTACGAGCAGTACTTC. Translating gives CASSQPRLSYEQYF.

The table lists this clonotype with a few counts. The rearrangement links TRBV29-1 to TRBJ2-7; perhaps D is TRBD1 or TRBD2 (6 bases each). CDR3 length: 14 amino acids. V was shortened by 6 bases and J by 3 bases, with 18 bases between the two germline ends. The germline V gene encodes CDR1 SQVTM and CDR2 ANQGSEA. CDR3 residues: CSVGGSWGHYEQYF. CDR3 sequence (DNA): TGCAGCGTGGGGGGATCGTGGGGACACTACGAGCAGTACTTC.

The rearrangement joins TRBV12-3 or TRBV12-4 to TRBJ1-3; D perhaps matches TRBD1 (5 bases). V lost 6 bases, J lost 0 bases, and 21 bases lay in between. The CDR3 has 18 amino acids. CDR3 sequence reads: CASRPGTLRTNSGNTIYF. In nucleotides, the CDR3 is TGTGCCAGCAGGCCCGGGACCTTGAGGACCAACTCTGGAAACACCATATATTTT.

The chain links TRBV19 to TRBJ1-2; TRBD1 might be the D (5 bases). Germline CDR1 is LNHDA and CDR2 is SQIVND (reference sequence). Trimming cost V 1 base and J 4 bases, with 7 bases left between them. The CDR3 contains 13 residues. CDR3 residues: CASSIVDSYGYTF. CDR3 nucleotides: TGTGCCAGTAGTATAGTAGACAGCTATGGCTACACCTTC.

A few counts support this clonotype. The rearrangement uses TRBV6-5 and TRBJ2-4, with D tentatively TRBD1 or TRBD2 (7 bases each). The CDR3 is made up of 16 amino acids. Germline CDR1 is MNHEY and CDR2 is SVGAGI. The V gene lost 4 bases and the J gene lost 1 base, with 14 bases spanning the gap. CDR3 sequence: CASSCQGEGAKNIQYF. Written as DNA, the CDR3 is TGTGCCAGCAGTTGCCAGGGGGAGGGGGCCAAAAACATTCAGTACTTC.

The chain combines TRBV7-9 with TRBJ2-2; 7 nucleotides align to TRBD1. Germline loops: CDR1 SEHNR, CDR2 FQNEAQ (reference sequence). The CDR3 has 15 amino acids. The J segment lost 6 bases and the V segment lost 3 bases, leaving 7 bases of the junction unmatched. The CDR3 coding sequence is TGTGCCAGCAGCTTTGGGACAGCCAATTCCGGGGAGCTGTTTTTT. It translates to CASSFGTANSGELFF.

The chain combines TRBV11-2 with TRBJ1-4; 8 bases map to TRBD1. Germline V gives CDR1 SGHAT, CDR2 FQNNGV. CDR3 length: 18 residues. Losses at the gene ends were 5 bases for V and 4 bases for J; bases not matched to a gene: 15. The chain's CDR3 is CASSPQGVRKMGNEKLFF. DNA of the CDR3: TGTGCCAGCAGCCCACAGGGGGTGAGGAAAATGGGTAATGAAAAACTGTTTTTT.